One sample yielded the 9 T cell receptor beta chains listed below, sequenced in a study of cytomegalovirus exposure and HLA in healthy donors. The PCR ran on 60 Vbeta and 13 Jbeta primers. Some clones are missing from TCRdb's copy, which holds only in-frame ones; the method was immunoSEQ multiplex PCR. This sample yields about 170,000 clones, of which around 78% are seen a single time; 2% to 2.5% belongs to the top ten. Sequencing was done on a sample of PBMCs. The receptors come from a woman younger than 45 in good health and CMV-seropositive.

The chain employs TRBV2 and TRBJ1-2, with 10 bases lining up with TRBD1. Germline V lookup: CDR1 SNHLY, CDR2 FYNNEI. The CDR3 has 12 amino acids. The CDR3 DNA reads TGTACCGGCCGGGACAGGGGCTATGGCTACACCTTC. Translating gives CTGRDRGYGYTF.

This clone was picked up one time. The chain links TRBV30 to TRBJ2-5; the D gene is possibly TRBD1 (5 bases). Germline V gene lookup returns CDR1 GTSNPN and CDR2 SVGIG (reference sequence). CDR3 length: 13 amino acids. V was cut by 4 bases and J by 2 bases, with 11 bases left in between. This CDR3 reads CAWTKTGQETQYF. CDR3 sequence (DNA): TGTGCCTGGACCAAAACAGGACAAGAGACCCAGTACTTC.

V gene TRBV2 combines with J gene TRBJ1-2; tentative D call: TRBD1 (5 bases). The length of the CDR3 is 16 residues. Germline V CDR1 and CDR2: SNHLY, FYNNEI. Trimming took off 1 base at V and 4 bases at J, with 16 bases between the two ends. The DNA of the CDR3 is TGTGCCAGCAGTGAAGTTTTGGTGCAGGGCGGCTATGGCTACACCTTC. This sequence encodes CASSEVLVQGGYGYTF.

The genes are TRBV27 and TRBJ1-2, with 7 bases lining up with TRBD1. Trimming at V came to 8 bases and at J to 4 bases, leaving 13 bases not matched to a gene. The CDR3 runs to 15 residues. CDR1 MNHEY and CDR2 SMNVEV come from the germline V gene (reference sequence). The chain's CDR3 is CASRRAGQQFYGYTF. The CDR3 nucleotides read TGTGCCAGCCGTCGCGCGGGACAGCAGTTCTATGGCTACACCTTC.

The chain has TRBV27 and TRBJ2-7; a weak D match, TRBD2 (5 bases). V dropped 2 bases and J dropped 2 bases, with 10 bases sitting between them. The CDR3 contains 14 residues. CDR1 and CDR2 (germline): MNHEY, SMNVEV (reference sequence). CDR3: CASSLIGSTYEQYF. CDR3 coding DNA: TGTGCCAGCAGTTTAATAGGGAGTACCTACGAGCAGTACTTC.

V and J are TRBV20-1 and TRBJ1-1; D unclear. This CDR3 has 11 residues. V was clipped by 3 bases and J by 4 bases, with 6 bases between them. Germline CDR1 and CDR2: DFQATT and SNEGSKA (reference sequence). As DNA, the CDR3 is TGCAGTGCTAGGGCGGGCACTGAAGCTTTCTTT. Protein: CSARAGTEAFF.

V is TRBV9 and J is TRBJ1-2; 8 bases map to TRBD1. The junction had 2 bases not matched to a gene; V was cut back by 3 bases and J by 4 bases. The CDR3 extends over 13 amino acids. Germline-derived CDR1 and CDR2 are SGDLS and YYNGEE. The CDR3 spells CASSGTGSYGYTF. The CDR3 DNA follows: TGTGCCAGCAGCGGGACAGGGTCCTATGGCTACACCTTC.

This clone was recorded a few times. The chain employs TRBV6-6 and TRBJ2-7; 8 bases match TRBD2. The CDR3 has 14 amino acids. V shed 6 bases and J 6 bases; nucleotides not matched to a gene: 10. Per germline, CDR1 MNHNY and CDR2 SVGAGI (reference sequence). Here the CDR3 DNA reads TGTGCCAGCAGCCCCGCCGGGGGGGTTGGCGAGCAGTACTTC. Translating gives CASSPAGGVGEQYF.

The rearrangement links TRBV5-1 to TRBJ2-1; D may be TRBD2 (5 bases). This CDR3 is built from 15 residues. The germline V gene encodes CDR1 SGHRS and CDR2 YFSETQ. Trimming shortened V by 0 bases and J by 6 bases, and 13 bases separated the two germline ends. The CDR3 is CASSLGLAKGNEQFF. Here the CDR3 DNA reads TGCGCCAGCAGCTTGGGGCTAGCTAAGGGCAATGAGCAGTTCTTC.